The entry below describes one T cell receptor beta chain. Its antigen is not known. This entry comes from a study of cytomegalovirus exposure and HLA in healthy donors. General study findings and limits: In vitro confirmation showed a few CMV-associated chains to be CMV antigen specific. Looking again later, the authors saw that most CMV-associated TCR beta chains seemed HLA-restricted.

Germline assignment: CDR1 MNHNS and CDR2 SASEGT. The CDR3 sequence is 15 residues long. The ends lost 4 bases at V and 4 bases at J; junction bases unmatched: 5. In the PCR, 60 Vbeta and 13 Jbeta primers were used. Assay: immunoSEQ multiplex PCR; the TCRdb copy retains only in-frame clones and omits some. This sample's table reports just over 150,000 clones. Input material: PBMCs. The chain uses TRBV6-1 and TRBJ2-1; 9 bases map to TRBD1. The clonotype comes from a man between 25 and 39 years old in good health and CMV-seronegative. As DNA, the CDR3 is TGTGCCAGCAGTGTCGACAGGGGGGGATACAATGAGCAGTTCTTC. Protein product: CASSVDRGGYNEQFF.